Listed below are T cell receptor beta chains from one sample, sequenced in a study of blood T cell repertoires in COVID-19. The data were produced by immunoSEQ multiplex PCR, yet TCRdb's version contains in-frame clones alone and is incomplete. The repertoire consists of more than 85,000 clones, with approximately 84% occurring once and the leading ten covering 6.6%. The specimen was peripheral blood. The receptors here all came from a woman between 45 and 65 years old with acute or convalescent COVID-19. Each CDR3 is given with its conserved first and last residue. A D gene is named only where the DNA matches it firmly. Some rows have no size entry. The others give once, few or many, or a class for an expanded clone.

TRBV7-2,TRBJ1-2,-,-,CASSFSAQSANYGYTF,TGTGCCAGCAGCTTTTCAGCACAGTCAGCTAACTATGGCTACACCTTC
TRBV27,TRBJ1-4,few,TRBD1,CASSGRGRKEKLFF,TGTGCCAGCAGCGGCAGGGGGCGCAAGGAAAAACTGTTTTTT
TRBV6-5,TRBJ2-7,-,TRBD1,CASSQDRSSYEQYF,TGTGCCAGCAGTCAGGACAGGTCTTCCTACGAGCAGTACTTC
TRBV10-3,TRBJ2-1,once,-,CAISDNYQYNEQFF,TGTGCCATCAGTGATAACTACCAATACAATGAGCAGTTCTTC
TRBV28,TRBJ1-6,-,TRBD1,CASSSRTGSSYNSPLHF,TGTGCCAGCAGTTCCCGGACAGGGAGCTCCTATAATTCACCCCTCCACTTT
TRBV6-5,TRBJ2-1,-,TRBD2,CASTAGGHEQFF,TGTGCCAGCACTGCGGGGGGGCATGAGCAGTTCTTC
TRBV9,TRBJ1-2,once,-,CASTAGGGVNGYTF,TGTGCCAGCACCGCCGGTGGGGGGGTGAACGGCTACACCTTC
TRBV9,TRBJ2-7,-,TRBD2,CASSARTSGYEQYF,TGTGCCAGCAGCGCCCGGACTAGCGGCTACGAGCAGTACTTC
TRBV5-8,TRBJ1-2,-,-,CASSLSPGYGYTF,TGTGCCAGCAGCTTGAGTCCAGGCTATGGCTACACCTTC
TRBV7-8,TRBJ1-2,-,TRBD1,CASSLAMTGLYGYTF,TGTGCCAGCAGCTTAGCCATGACAGGGTTGTATGGCTACACCTTC
TRBV7-9,TRBJ1-2,-,-,CASSLFSGDFLIYGYTF,TGTGCCAGCAGCTTATTTTCGGGGGACTTCCTAATCTATGGCTACACCTTC
TRBV5-5,TRBJ1-6,few,-,CASARGYDSPLHF,TGTGCCAGCGCGAGGGGGTACGATTCACCCCTCCACTTT
TRBV3-1/TRBV3-2,TRBJ1-2,-,TRBD1,CASSQGRGGYTF,TGTGCCAGCAGCCAGGGCAGGGGGGGCTACACCTTC
TRBV9,TRBJ1-1,once,-,CASSVAGRNTEAFF,TGTGCCAGCAGCGTAGCTGGGCGGAACACTGAAGCTTTCTTT
TRBV2,TRBJ2-1,-,-,CASSVRGGEQFF,TGTGCCAGCAGTGTAAGGGGCGGTGAGCAGTTCTTC
TRBV6-4,TRBJ1-4,-,-,CASSDSNSPDEKLFF,TGTGCCAGCAGTGACTCGAATTCGCCGGATGAAAAACTGTTTTTT
TRBV2,TRBJ2-1,once,TRBD2,CAGRLAGGSYNEQFF,TGTGCCGGAAGACTAGCGGGGGGCTCCTACAATGAGCAGTTCTTC
TRBV18,TRBJ2-4,-,TRBD2,CASSPLAGAKNIQYF,TGTGCCAGCTCACCTTTAGCGGGAGCCAAAAACATTCAGTACTTC
TRBV10-1,TRBJ2-1,-,-,CASSDEQGREQFF,TGCGCCAGCAGTGATGAACAGGGCCGCGAGCAGTTCTTC
TRBV5-6,TRBJ1-6,-,-,CASSLDRWSPLHF,TGTGCCAGCAGCTTGGATCGGTGGTCACCCCTCCACTTT
TRBV3-1/TRBV3-2,TRBJ2-1,-,-,CASSQETSGAQFF,TGTGCCAGCAGCCAAGAGACATCAGGTGCCCAGTTCTTC
TRBV23-1,TRBJ2-3,-,-,CASSQPVQADTQYF,TGCGCCAGCAGTCAACCGGTCCAAGCAGATACGCAGTATTTT
TRBV4-1,TRBJ2-2,-,TRBD1,CASSQEPLRQGSTAITGELFF,TGCGCCAGCAGCCAAGAACCTTTGAGACAGGGATCAACTGCAATCACCGGGGAGCTGTTTTTT
TRBV27,TRBJ1-2,-,-,CASSSRPGLTGYTF,TGTGCCAGCAGTTCGAGACCGGGGTTAACTGGCTACACCTTC
TRBV3-1/TRBV3-2,TRBJ1-2,few,-,CASTHRGAENYGYTF,TGTGCCAGCACCCACCGGGGGGCGGAAAACTATGGCTACACCTTC
TRBV19,TRBJ1-6,-,-,CASSMGGSYNSPLHF,TGTGCCAGTAGTATGGGGGGCTCCTATAATTCACCCCTCCACTTT
TRBV4-1,TRBJ1-6,-,-,CASSQVNRASYNSPLHF,TGCGCCAGCAGCCAAGTGAACAGGGCGTCTTATAATTCACCCCTCCACTTT
TRBV19,TRBJ1-5,-,TRBD1,CASSGDSTYQPQHF,TGTGCCAGTAGCGGGGACAGTACGTATCAGCCCCAGCATTTT
TRBV5-1,TRBJ2-3,-,TRBD1,CASSLQQGSSTDTQYF,TGCGCCAGCAGCTTACAACAGGGGTCCAGCACAGATACGCAGTATTTT
TRBV18,TRBJ2-7,-,TRBD1,CASSPGTGTYEQYF,TGTGCCAGCTCACCCGGGACAGGGACCTACGAGCAGTACTTC
TRBV2,TRBJ1-2,-,TRBD1,CASSRTGGNGYTF,TGTGCCAGCAGTCGGACAGGGGGTAATGGCTACACCTTC
TRBV7-2,TRBJ2-3,-,-,CASRSKGKGAMQYF,TGTGCCAGCAGGTCAAAGGGTAAAGGGGCGATGCAGTATTTT
TRBV5-1,TRBJ1-2,-,TRBD1,CASQIGTGGYGYTF,TGCGCCAGCCAAATCGGGACAGGGGGCTATGGCTACACCTTC
TRBV5-6,TRBJ2-5,few,TRBD2,CASSWRELGLKETQYF,TGTGCCAGCAGCTGGCGGGAGTTGGGACTTAAAGAGACCCAGTACTTC
TRBV24-1,TRBJ2-3,-,TRBD1,CATSNGQGNTDTQYF,TGTGCCACCAGTAACGGACAGGGGAACACAGATACGCAGTATTTT
TRBV11-3,TRBJ2-3,once,-,CASSRTRSTDTQYF,TGTGCCAGCAGTCGGACACGGAGCACAGATACGCAGTATTTT
TRBV27,TRBJ2-1,-,-,CASSLSSSGGYNEQFF,TGTGCCAGCAGTTTATCATCGTCAGGGGGGTACAATGAGCAGTTCTTC
TRBV6-5,TRBJ1-2,-,-,CASTKQQVPGYGYTF,TGTGCCAGCACGAAACAACAGGTCCCCGGCTATGGCTACACCTTC
TRBV7-9,TRBJ1-1,-,-,CASSLQGATEAFF,TGTGCCAGCAGCTTGCAAGGGGCCACTGAAGCTTTCTTT